Reported below is one T cell receptor beta chain. The sample belongs to a study of long-term antiretroviral therapy in people with HIV. Samples were assayed with immunoSEQ v3.0 at survey level. Each sample aimed for roughly 35,000-50,000 sequenced T-cell genomes. Some clones are missing from TCRdb's copy, which holds only in-frame ones; the method was immunoSEQ multiplex PCR. Here the sample spans about 33,000 clones, 96% being singletons. V dropped 10 bases and J dropped 1; count of bases not matched to a gene: 9. This CDR3 has 15 amino acids. Looked up from germline, CDR1 is LNHDA and CDR2 is SQIVND (reference sequence).

The source of this sequence is a man under 40 with HIV. This chain uses TRBV19 with TRBJ2-2; TRBD1 matches at 7 bases. Sequences were derived from unsorted PBMCs, sampled approximately 6.6 years after starting antiretroviral therapy. CDR3 residues: CATEGQPLNTGELFF. In DNA form, the CDR3 reads TGTGCCACAGAGGGACAGCCCTTGAACACCGGGGAGCTGTTTTTT.